This T cell receptor beta chain was profiled in a study of cytomegalovirus exposure and HLA in healthy donors. The donors, nominally healthy at sampling, likely had unrecorded immune exposures. Primers for the PCR totalled 60 Vbeta and 13 Jbeta. TCRdb's copy holds only in-frame clones and misses some; the assay was immunoSEQ multiplex PCR. The sample includes fewer than 200,000 clones, roughly four fifths of them seen just once. The sample taken for sequencing was PBMCs. The clonotype comes from a woman aged 18-29 years in good health and CMV-seronegative.

CDR3 DNA: TGTGCCAGCAGTCGGGACAGGGAGGTAATGGAGACCCAGTACTTC. Translated: CASSRDREVMETQYF. The J gene is TRBJ2-5, the V gene TRBV28; 9 nucleotides line up with TRBD1. The CDR3 extends over 15 amino acids. Trimming removed 5 bases from V and 5 bases from J; junction bases left unmatched: 9. Germline V gives CDR1 MDHEN, CDR2 SYDVKM.